Below, 28 T cell receptor beta chains from the same sample are listed, as sequenced in a study of graft-versus-host responses after intestinal transplantation. These receptors' antigens are unknown. The repertoire was sequenced with immunoSEQ multiplex PCR; TCRdb's copy has only in-frame clones and lacks some. The table includes about 110,000 clones, about nine tenths detected once. This specimen consisted of unstimulated CD4+ T cells sorted from spleen or lymph node cells, obtained before transplant. The receptor set was obtained from a human donor who was the organ donor for an intestinal transplant.

This clone was seen more than once but under ten times. J is TRBJ2-5 and V is TRBV7-9; D is perhaps TRBD2 (6 bases). The CDR3 length is 15 residues. The germline CDR1 and CDR2 sequences are SEHNR and FQNEAQ (reference sequence). Trimming stripped 6 bases from V and 1 base from J, with 15 bases between. CDR3 in DNA: TGTGCCAGCAGTTTCGCCGGGACTTTCCAAGAGACCCAGTACTTC. Its protein is CASSFAGTFQETQYF.

V gene TRBV6-1 combines with J gene TRBJ1-5; D remains unclear. In germline, CDR1 is MNHNS, CDR2 SASEGT. The germline V and J ends were trimmed by 5 bases and 2 bases, with 10 bases remaining between them. The CDR3 loop spans 14 amino acids. CDR3 sequence: CASSLHMGNQPQHF. DNA of the CDR3: TGTGCCAGCAGTTTGCACATGGGCAATCAGCCCCAGCATTTT.

This clone was detected a few times. This chain links TRBV2 with TRBJ1-4; D gene unclear. The ends were cut back, 4 bases at V and 14 bases at J, with 11 bases in the middle. The CDR3 runs 11 residues. Germline CDR1 is SNHLY and CDR2 is FYNNEI. In nucleotides, the CDR3 is TGTGCCAGCAGTGTTCGGACTGTTCTGTTTTTT. This sequence encodes CASSVRTVLFF.

V is TRBV11-1 and J is TRBJ1-2; no definite D call. This CDR3 region has 13 residues. V was clipped by 3 bases and J by 6 bases, with 11 bases between them. CDR1 is SGHAT and CDR2 is FQDESV in the germline V gene (reference sequence). CDR3 nucleotide sequence: TGTGCCAGCAGCTTGTGGTTGGGTGATGGCTACACCTTC. Translating gives CASSLWLGDGYTF.

The rearrangement joins TRBV11-3 to TRBJ2-7, with a weak D call TRBD2 (6 bases). Germline lookup yields CDR1 SGHNT and CDR2 YENEEA. V was pared by 5 bases and J by 5 bases, with 16 bases between. This CDR3 has 14 amino acids. The CDR3 sequence is CASSEGLLDHEQYF. The CDR3 nucleotides are TGTGCCAGCAGCGAGGGACTCCTTGACCACGAGCAGTACTTC.

The V call is TRBV9, the J call TRBJ1-2; D gene ambiguous. This CDR3 is built from 14 residues. CDR1 and CDR2 (germline): SGDLS, YYNGEE. The V end was cut by 5 bases, the J end by 4 bases, with 15 bases between. The CDR3: CASSQSGQSYGYTF. CDR3 bases: TGTGCCAGCAGTCAAAGTGGGCAGTCCTATGGCTACACCTTC.

A few counts support this clone. The chain recombines TRBV5-1 with TRBJ2-7; no clear D. The CDR3 length is 14 residues. Germline CDR1 and CDR2: SGHRS and YFSETQ. Trimming stripped 4 bases from V and 2 bases from J, with 13 bases between. CDR3 DNA sequence: TGCGCCAGCAGCCCCCGGGTCACCCCCTACGAGCAGTACTTC. This translates into CASSPRVTPYEQYF.

In its sample, this clone was seen a few times. The chain has TRBV7-2 and TRBJ1-2; 7 bases line up with TRBD1. Losses at the gene ends were 3 bases for V and 4 bases for J; bases not matched to a gene: 8. The CDR3 contains 15 residues. CDR1 is SGHTA and CDR2 is FQGNSA in the germline V gene. CDR3 in amino acids: CASSFFLTGSYGYTF. The DNA of the CDR3 is TGTGCCAGCAGCTTCTTCCTGACAGGGTCCTATGGCTACACCTTC.

The chain combines TRBV28 with TRBJ2-7, with D perhaps given as TRBD1 or TRBD2 (5 bases each). CDR1 and CDR2 (germline): MDHEN, SYDVKM. This CDR3 is built from 15 residues. The ends were cut back, 7 bases at V and 4 bases at J, with 20 bases in the middle. Written as DNA, the CDR3 is TGTGCCAGCATCCCTAGAGGGCAGGGAATTTACGAGCAGTACTTC. It codes for CASIPRGQGIYEQYF.

This clone has a single count. This rearrangement joins TRBV5-1 to TRBJ2-5, with 9 positions matching TRBD1. This CDR3 spans 15 amino acids. From germline, CDR1 is SGHRS and CDR2 YFSETQ. Unmatched junction bases numbered 8, after V lost 4 bases and J lost 4 bases. CDR3 amino acids: CASSPGTGSGETQYF. The CDR3 DNA reads TGCGCCAGCAGCCCCGGGACAGGGAGTGGAGAGACCCAGTACTTC.

V and J are TRBV2 and TRBJ2-2, with 7 bases that match TRBD2. Trimming cost V 6 bases and J 4 bases; bases outside gene matches: 5. The CDR3 covers 14 residues. Germline V gives CDR1 SNHLY, CDR2 FYNNEI. CDR3 residues: CASRGDYPTGELFF. The DNA for the CDR3 is TGTGCCAGCAGGGGGGACTACCCCACCGGGGAGCTGTTTTTT.

The chain couples TRBV11-3 to TRBJ2-2; 10 bases are a match to TRBD1. Germline values: CDR1 SGHNT, CDR2 YENEEA. The length of the CDR3 is 14 residues. V gave up 5 bases and J gave up 7 bases; unmatched junction bases: 4. The CDR3 DNA reads as TGTGCCAGCAGCAAGGACAGGGGGGTCGGGGAGCTGTTTTTT. Its protein product is CASSKDRGVGELFF. The complete variable domain, with remaining parts taken from reference TRBV11-3 and TRBJ2-2, reads EAGVVQSPRYKIIEKKQPVAFWCNPISGHNTLYWYLQNLGQGPELLIRYENEEAVDDSQLPKDRFSAERLKGVDSTLKIQPAELGDSAVYLCASSKDRGVGELFFGEGSRLTVL.

This chain joins TRBV5-1 and TRBJ2-7; perhaps TRBD1 as D (6 bases). Germline V gene lookup returns CDR1 SGHRS and CDR2 YFSETQ. The CDR3 has 14 amino acids. V lost 3 bases and J 6 bases, leaving 16 bases between the germline ends. This CDR3 reads CASSSDPTGSEQYF. The CDR3 DNA sequence: TGCGCCAGCAGCTCCGACCCAACAGGGAGCGAGCAGTACTTC.

This clone appeared a few times. This chain connects TRBV6-5 to TRBJ1-2; 7 bases map to TRBD1. Germline V lookup: CDR1 MNHEY, CDR2 SVGAGI. Trimming at V came to 2 bases and at J to 8 bases, leaving 11 bases not matched to a gene. This CDR3 spans 15 amino acids. CDR3 nucleotide sequence: TGTGCCAGCAGTTACGACAGCCTCAGGGGGGGAGGCTACACCTTC. It specifies CASSYDSLRGGGYTF.

The V gene is TRBV5-1, the J gene TRBJ2-7, with 10 nucleotides matching TRBD1. The trim removed 4 bases at V and 7 bases at J, leaving 17 bases unmatched. CDR1 is SGHRS and CDR2 is YFSETQ in the germline V gene. The CDR3 is 17 residues long. As DNA, the CDR3 is TGCGCCAGCAGCCTGAAACTCCTCGGGACAGGGGAGGGGGAGCAGTACTTC. It codes for CASSLKLLGTGEGEQYF.

This clone showed up just once. V usage is TRBV7-6 and J usage is TRBJ2-3; D is unclear. Germline-derived CDR1 and CDR2 are SGHVS and FNYEAQ. The CDR3 loop spans 13 amino acids. The ends were cut back, 5 bases at V and 0 bases at J, with 6 bases in the middle. CDR3 nucleotides: TGTGCCAGCAGCACTTGGAGCACAGATACGCAGTATTTT. This translates into CASSTWSTDTQYF.

There are a few counts of this clone. V and J are TRBV5-1 and TRBJ2-7; 7 positions match TRBD1. With 0 bases clipped from V and 0 bases from J, the junction kept 0 bases outside the gene matches. CDR1 and CDR2 from the germline V gene are SGHRS and YFSETQ. The CDR3 spans 14 residues. The CDR3 DNA reads TGCGCCAGCAGCTTGGCAGGGGGCTCCTACGAGCAGTACTTC. Translating gives CASSLAGGSYEQYF.

This chain connects TRBV5-5 to TRBJ2-2; 7 bases are a match to TRBD1. Unmatched junction bases numbered 6, after V lost 0 bases and J lost 7 bases. Germline CDR1 reads SGHKS; CDR2 reads YYEKEE (reference sequence). This CDR3 has 15 residues. CDR3 DNA: TGTGCCAGCAGCTTGGCCGGGACAGTATACGGGGAGCTGTTTTTT. Protein: CASSLAGTVYGELFF.

This clone was seen only once. The chain joins TRBV4-2 to TRBJ2-6; D tentatively fits TRBD1 or TRBD2 (5 bases each). Per the germline V gene, CDR1 is LGHNA and CDR2 is YNFKEQ. V lost 2 bases and J lost 0, with 17 bases in between. The CDR3 is made up of 19 amino acids. In DNA form, the CDR3 reads TGTGCCAGCAGCCAAAGGCCCCCGGGGCCGAACTCTGGGGCCAACGTCCTGACTTTC. Encoded protein: CASSQRPPGPNSGANVLTF.

This chain links TRBV6-5 with TRBJ2-5, with TRBD1 as a possible D gene (5 bases). Trimming removed 6 bases from V and 5 bases from J, with 7 bases in between. The CDR3 is made up of 11 amino acids. Germline V lookup: CDR1 MNHEY, CDR2 SVGAGI. The CDR3 region is CASSRQETQYF. CDR3 bases: TGTGCCAGCAGCCGACAGGAGACCCAGTACTTC.

The chain has TRBV18 and TRBJ2-5; 9 bases match TRBD1. Per germline, CDR1 KGHSH and CDR2 LQKENI. The CDR3 is 15 residues long. Trimming at V came to 4 bases and at J to 3 bases, leaving 6 bases not matched to a gene. CDR3 in DNA: TGTGCCAGCTCACTACAGGGGGCAAGAAAAGAGACCCAGTACTTC. As protein: CASSLQGARKETQYF.

The genes are TRBV18 and TRBJ2-5; D may correspond to TRBD1 or TRBD2 (5 bases each). The CDR3 runs 13 residues. Trimming left V 3 bases short and J 0 bases short, with 5 bases between. Germline values: CDR1 KGHSH, CDR2 LQKENI. The CDR3 DNA sequence: TGTGCCAGCTCACCGGGACACCAAGAGACCCAGTACTTC. Translated: CASSPGHQETQYF.

The V and J genes are TRBV7-4 and TRBJ2-7; D assignment may be TRBD1 or TRBD2 (5 bases each). Trimming removed 6 bases at V and 3 bases at J, with 24 bases between. This CDR3 has 17 residues. CDR1 SGHVT and CDR2 SQSDAQ come from the germline V gene. The chain's CDR3 is CASRPGSNGTEYYEQYF. CDR3 in DNA: TGTGCCAGCAGACCCGGCTCCAACGGGACCGAATACTACGAGCAGTACTTC. The full variable domain, rest sourced from reference TRBV7-4 and TRBJ2-7, is GAGVSQSPRYKVAKRGRDVALRCDSISGHVTLYWYRQTLGQGSEVLTYSQSDAQRDKSGRPSGRFSAERPERSVSTLKIQRTEQGDSAVYLCASRPGSNGTEYYEQYFGPGTRLTVT.

The chain links TRBV2 to TRBJ2-5; D gene uncertain. The DNA matches TRBJ2-7 better at its end, which makes the J call doubtful. Germline lookup yields CDR1 SNHLY and CDR2 FYNNEI. The CDR3 is 11 residues long. DNA for the CDR3: TGTGCCAGCAGTGTCCTCTACGAGCAGTACTTC. Translation gives CASSVLYEQYF.

This rearrangement joins TRBV30 to TRBJ1-6, with 9 bases lining up with TRBD1. The length of the CDR3 is 15 residues. CDR1 is GTSNPN, CDR2 SVGIG, per germline (reference sequence). The J segment lost 7 bases and the V segment lost 0 bases, leaving 4 bases of the junction unmatched. The CDR3 here is CAWSVPGQGNSPLHF. The CDR3 region has the DNA TGTGCCTGGAGTGTGCCGGGACAGGGAAATTCACCCCTCCACTTT.

This clone has just a few counts. The rearrangement joins TRBV6-5 to TRBJ2-7, with TRBD1 as a possible D gene (6 bases). Per germline, CDR1 MNHEY and CDR2 SVGAGI. The CDR3 totals 14 residues. V was pared by 5 bases and J by 4 bases, with 15 bases between. CDR3 coding DNA: TGTGCCAGCAGTGAACTTGGGGGCTGGTACGAGCAGTACTTC. Encoded protein: CASSELGGWYEQYF.

The chain joins TRBV29-1 to TRBJ1-2, with TRBD1 matching 8 bases. Trimming took 8 bases from V and 2 from J; bases not matched to a gene: 7. This CDR3 is 13 amino acids long. Germline V gene sequence: CDR1 SQVTM, CDR2 ANQGSEA. The CDR3 loop is CSTSRDRNYGYTF. As DNA, the CDR3 is TGCAGCACCAGCCGGGACAGGAACTATGGCTACACCTTC.

The V gene is TRBV15, the J gene TRBJ2-7; D uncertain. V was trimmed by 0 bases and J by 3 bases, leaving 9 bases between them. From germline, CDR1 is LNHNV and CDR2 YYDKDF (reference sequence). The CDR3 consists of 14 residues. CDR3 sequence (DNA): TGTGCCACCAGCAGAGATCCAGTTCTCTACGAGCAGTACTTC. It translates to CATSRDPVLYEQYF.